The 28 T cell receptor beta chains listed next were all sequenced from one sample in a study of blood T cell repertoires in COVID-19. The repertoire was sequenced with immunoSEQ multiplex PCR; TCRdb's copy has only in-frame clones and lacks some. The sample lists roughly 150,000 clones, roughly 84% occurring once. Sequenced material: peripheral blood. These receptors were taken from a woman in her forties or fifties with acute or convalescent COVID-19.

The gene calls are TRBV11-2 and TRBJ2-7; 9 nucleotides match TRBD2. The CDR3 spans 15 residues. In germline, CDR1 is SGHAT, CDR2 FQNNGV. Losses at the gene ends were 4 bases for V and 4 bases for J; bases not matched to a gene: 8. The CDR3 reads CASSSGAGGHYEQYF. In nucleotides, the CDR3 is TGTGCCAGCAGCTCAGGAGCGGGAGGACATTACGAGCAGTACTTC.

The CDR3 DNA sequence: TGCGCCAGCAGCCGGGACAGGGCTGGCAATCAGCCCCAGCATTTT. This translates into CASSRDRAGNQPQHF. This chain links TRBV4-3 with TRBJ1-5, with 9 positions matching TRBD1. Germline V gives CDR1 LGHNA, CDR2 YSLEER. This CDR3 spans 15 amino acids. After removal of 4 bases from V and 2 bases from J, the junction contained 3 bases not matched to a gene.

This chain uses TRBV4-2 with TRBJ1-6, with D perhaps matching TRBD1 (6 bases). Germline CDR1 is LGHNA and CDR2 is YNFKEQ. The CDR3 loop spans 16 amino acids. The V and J ends lost 1 base and 9 bases respectively, with 16 bases between them. The CDR3 sequence: CASSQVIRGASSPLHF. As DNA, the CDR3 is TGTGCCAGCAGCCAAGTAATTCGGGGGGCGAGTTCACCCCTCCACTTT.

In DNA, the CDR3 is TGTGCCAGCAGCCAAGCCGGGACAGGGTCCCGCTACACCTTC. Its translation: CASSQAGTGSRYTF. The V call is TRBV14, the J call TRBJ1-2, with 9 bases aligning to TRBD1. Germline-derived CDR1 and CDR2 are SGHDN and FVKESK. J was trimmed by 9 bases and V by 1 base; bases with no gene match: 6. The CDR3 is 14 amino acids.

The chain combines TRBV2 with TRBJ1-5, with D tentatively TRBD1 (6 bases). Germline values: CDR1 SNHLY, CDR2 FYNNEI. Trimming pared 4 bases from V and 9 bases from J, leaving 16 bases between. The length of the CDR3 is 14 residues. The CDR3 DNA reads TGTGCCAGCAGTGTGGACAGCCTCCTCGGGCCCCAGCATTTT. Translated, it gives CASSVDSLLGPQHF.

This chain joins TRBV6-1 and TRBJ2-3, with TRBD2 identical over 10 bases. This CDR3 region has 17 residues. The V and J ends lost 3 bases and 1 base, in that order; junction bases with no gene match: 7. The germline V gene encodes CDR1 MNHNS and CDR2 SASEGT. As DNA, the CDR3 is TGTGCCAGCAGTGAGGTATTTACTAGCGGGGGCACAGATACGCAGTATTTT. This codes for CASSEVFTSGGTDTQYF.

The chain recombines TRBV29-1 with TRBJ1-2, with unresolved D. Trimming took off 4 bases at V and 3 bases at J, with 6 bases between the two ends. CDR3 size: 11 residues. Germline CDR1 reads SQVTM; CDR2 reads ANQGSEA. The DNA for the CDR3 is TGCAGCGTTGGCCCAGACTATGGCTACACCTTC. Its protein product is CSVGPDYGYTF.

This clone has a single count. The chain links TRBV30 to TRBJ2-7; D is possibly TRBD1 (6 bases). There are 17 residues in the CDR3. Trimming pared 4 bases from V and 0 bases from J, leaving 22 bases between. Germline lookup yields CDR1 GTSNPN and CDR2 SVGIG (reference sequence). For the CDR3, the DNA is TGTGCCTGGATCCCCCAGGGTAGGGGGAGAAGCTCCTACGAGCAGTACTTC. Its translation: CAWIPQGRGRSSYEQYF.

The rearrangement joins TRBV28 to TRBJ2-3, with a weak D call TRBD2 (6 bases). Germline CDR1 reads MDHEN; CDR2 reads SYDVKM. V lost 3 bases and J 3 bases, leaving 10 bases between the germline ends. This CDR3 region has 14 residues. CDR3 loop: CASSLRGGTDTQYF. The CDR3 DNA sequence: TGTGCCAGCAGTTTGAGGGGAGGAACAGATACGCAGTATTTT.

The V gene is TRBV5-4, the J gene TRBJ1-2; D is undetermined. CDR1 SGHNT and CDR2 YYREEE come from the germline V gene (reference sequence). The CDR3 length is 13 residues. V was pared by 4 bases and J by 3 bases, with 10 bases between. The CDR3 DNA reads as TGTGCCAGCAGCAGACCGGGAGACTATGGCTACACCTTC. Its translation is CASSRPGDYGYTF.

This rearrangement joins TRBV27 to TRBJ1-2; the match to TRBD1 covers 8 bases. The trim removed 6 bases at V and 4 bases at J, leaving 13 bases unmatched. This CDR3 has 16 residues. CDR1 and CDR2 from the germline V gene are MNHEY and SMNVEV (reference sequence). The CDR3 coding sequence is TGTGCCAGCAGCGCCTCCTCAGGGGGCTATAGCTATGGCTACACCTTC. It specifies CASSASSGGYSYGYTF.

V is TRBV7-6 and J is TRBJ2-1; 16 positions match TRBD2. V shed 5 bases and J 0 bases; nucleotides not matched to a gene: 7. The germline V gene encodes CDR1 SGHVS and CDR2 FNYEAQ. The CDR3 consists of 19 residues. For the CDR3, the DNA is TGTGCCAGCAGCCCGGGACTAGCGGGAGGGCTTGGCTCCTACAATGAGCAGTTCTTC. This gives the protein CASSPGLAGGLGSYNEQFF.

This sequence joins TRBV4-1 and TRBJ2-5, with a tentative D call TRBD1 (7 bases). Per the germline V gene, CDR1 is MGHRA and CDR2 is YSYEKL. The V gene lost 1 base and the J gene lost 5 bases, with 20 bases spanning the gap. This CDR3 region has 17 residues. CDR3 sequence: CASSQGGRGVWMETQYF. CDR3 nucleotide sequence: TGCGCCAGCAGCCAAGGTGGCAGGGGGGTTTGGATGGAGACCCAGTACTTC.

With respect to this clone: One junction end disagrees with the germline gene, perhaps due to a read error. This chain joins TRBV5-1 and TRBJ1-6; TRBD1 might be the D (5 bases). CDR1 is SGHRS, CDR2 YFSETQ, per germline. The CDR3 runs to 14 residues. The CDR3 loop reads CASSLSGLSETAYF. The CDR3 DNA is TGCGCCAGCAGCTTATCGGGACTTTCGGAGACAGCGTACTTT.

This CDR3 is CASRHIDRVAYGYTF. In DNA, the CDR3 is TGTGCCAGCAGACATATTGACAGGGTGGCTTATGGCTACACCTTC. V gene TRBV6-6 combines with J gene TRBJ1-2, with 7 bases lining up with TRBD1. This CDR3 has 15 amino acids. CDR1 is MNHNY and CDR2 is SVGAGI in the germline V gene (reference sequence). After removal of 6 bases from V and 5 bases from J, the junction contained 12 bases not matched to a gene.

The CDR3 region is CASSQEVVAGGPVYNEQFF. CDR3 sequence (DNA): TGTGCCAGCAGCCAAGAGGTAGTAGCGGGAGGGCCTGTGTACAATGAGCAGTTCTTC. The chain couples TRBV3-1 (or the pseudogene TRBV3-2) to TRBJ2-1; 11 nucleotides agree with TRBD2. The CDR3 has 19 amino acids. CDR1 and CDR2 (germline): LGHDT, YNNKEL (reference sequence). The V gene end was trimmed by 0 bases and the J gene end by 4 bases; junction bases not matched to a gene: 11.

This chain links TRBV19 with TRBJ2-7; 7 bases map to TRBD1. This CDR3 contains 14 residues. With V trimmed by 3 bases and J by 7 bases, 9 bases remained unmatched. The germline CDR1 and CDR2 sequences are LNHDA and SQIVND (reference sequence). CDR3 in amino acids: CASSISRGTGEQYF. The CDR3 DNA reads TGTGCCAGTAGTATTTCCAGGGGGACGGGGGAGCAGTACTTC.

The chain uses TRBV19 and TRBJ1-5; 8 bases align to TRBD1. V gave up 10 bases and J gave up 1 base; unmatched junction bases: 9. CDR3 size: 15 residues. The V gene's germline CDR1 is LNHDA and CDR2 SQIVND (reference sequence). Written as DNA, the CDR3 is TGTGCCACCATACAGGGGGGATCGAGCAATCAGCCCCAGCATTTT. It is translated as CATIQGGSSNQPQHF.

The CDR3 DNA reads TGTGCCAGCAATTCGCGGGGAGGCCCCTACAATGAGCAGTTCTTC. Encoded protein: CASNSRGGPYNEQFF. This chain links TRBV6-5 with TRBJ2-1, with a weak D call TRBD2 (6 bases). Germline V gives CDR1 MNHEY, CDR2 SVGAGI. V lost 7 bases and J 2 bases, leaving 15 bases between the germline ends. The CDR3 spans 15 residues.

This clone appeared once. The genes are TRBV18 and TRBJ1-5; no firm D call. Germline-derived CDR1 and CDR2 are KGHSH and LQKENI. This CDR3 has 15 residues. Trimming took off 1 base at V and 4 bases at J, with 11 bases between the two ends. CDR3 nucleotides: TGTGCCAGCTCACCACAGCTAGGGAGTAATCAGCCCCAGCATTTT. Translating gives CASSPQLGSNQPQHF.

V usage is TRBV7-8 and J usage is TRBJ2-7, with 14 nucleotides matching TRBD2. V dropped 5 bases and J dropped 10; count of bases not matched to a gene: 7. CDR3 length: 14 amino acids. In germline, CDR1 is SGHVS, CDR2 FQNEAQ. CDR3 sequence reads: CASSPRTSGGLQYF. As DNA, the CDR3 is TGTGCCAGCAGCCCCCGGACTAGCGGGGGGCTCCAGTACTTC.

The gene calls are TRBV5-5 and TRBJ2-1, with 10 positions matching TRBD1. This CDR3 region has 15 residues. Per germline, CDR1 SGHKS and CDR2 YYEKEE (reference sequence). After removal of 0 bases from V and 4 bases from J, the junction contained 1 base not matched to a gene. This chain's CDR3 is CASSLGQGAYNEQFF. As DNA, the CDR3 is TGTGCCAGCAGCTTGGGACAGGGGGCTTACAATGAGCAGTTCTTC.

The CDR3 loop is CASSQSTSGLMGTDTQYF. CDR3 coding DNA: TGTGCCAGCAGCCAAAGTACTAGTGGGCTAATGGGCACAGATACGCAGTATTTT. The chain employs TRBV4-2 and TRBJ2-3, with D maybe TRBD2 (5 bases). CDR3 length: 18 residues. CDR1 and CDR2 (germline): LGHNA, YNFKEQ. V was clipped by 2 bases and J by 1 base, with 19 bases between them.

The V and J genes are TRBV24-1 and TRBJ2-1; 9 nucleotides align to TRBD2. Germline-derived CDR1 and CDR2 are KGHDR and SFDVKD. The CDR3 is 17 residues long. J lost 0 bases, V lost 5 bases, and 7 bases had no gene match. CDR3 loop: CATSGGREGRSYNEQFF. For the CDR3, the DNA is TGTGCCACCAGTGGGGGGCGGGAGGGCCGCTCCTACAATGAGCAGTTCTTC.

This clone was picked up many times. The chain is built from TRBV11-2 and TRBJ2-7, with D unclear. Trimming removed 5 bases at V and 2 bases at J, with 10 bases between. This CDR3 has 13 residues. Germline V CDR1 and CDR2: SGHAT, FQNNGV. The DNA for the CDR3 is TGTGCCAGCAGCCTCTCTGACACCTACGAGCAGTACTTC. It is translated as CASSLSDTYEQYF.

The V and J genes are TRBV5-4 and TRBJ1-1; a possible D gene is TRBD1 (5 bases). The germline CDR1 and CDR2 sequences are SGHNT and YYREEE (reference sequence). The CDR3 consists of 18 residues. Trimming pared 0 bases from V and 3 bases from J, leaving 21 bases between. CDR3 DNA sequence: TGTGCCAGCAGCTTGGGGACCTCGGGGGGTGATTGGTACACTGAAGCTTTCTTT. Its translation: CASSLGTSGGDWYTEAFF.

The CDR3 loop reads CATSDFASTEAFF. CDR3 nucleotide sequence: TGTGCCACCAGTGATTTTGCCAGCACTGAAGCTTTCTTT. This chain uses TRBV24-1 with TRBJ1-1; D not certain. There are 13 residues in the CDR3. CDR1 and CDR2 from the germline V gene are KGHDR and SFDVKD. V was shortened by 1 base and J by 4 bases, with 6 bases between the two germline ends.

This clone occurred a few times. Here the CDR3 reads CASKDGGGDSSEQFF. CDR3 coding DNA: TGTGCCAGCAAAGACGGGGGGGGAGACTCCTCTGAGCAGTTCTTC. V is TRBV6-5 and J is TRBJ2-1, with 8 nucleotides matching TRBD2. The CDR3 runs 15 residues. CDR1 and CDR2 from the germline V gene are MNHEY and SVGAGI. V gave up 7 bases and J gave up 9 bases; unmatched junction bases: 14.